This T cell receptor beta chain was sequenced for a study of T-cell reconstitution after alpha-beta-depleted transplantation in children. Study findings and constraints: T-cell numbers and diversity one year post-transplant derived largely from freshly generated T cells.

Remarks on this clonotype: What it binds is unknown.

A TCRbeta library incorporating unique molecular identifiers was prepared. A single record per CDR3 protein comes from TCRdb applying MiXCR to the PCR reads. The sample yields roughly 790,000 distinct CDR3 sequences, 15% to 20% seen once. CDR3 length: 14 amino acids. V lost 0 bases to trimming and J lost 6 bases, with 11 bases between them. Specimen: PBMCs, mostly from graft donor cells, collected 360 days after TCRalphabeta/CD19-depleted stem cell transplant. The V call is TRBV12-3 or TRBV12-4, the J call TRBJ1-2, with D possibly being TRBD1 (5 bases). This receptor was obtained from a male patient aged 10 to 17 who had a stem cell transplant for acute lymphoblastic leukemia, so the T cells may come from the graft donor. The CDR3 here is CASSLAVDSHGYTF. The DNA for the CDR3 is TGTGCCAGCAGTTTAGCTGTTGACAGTCATGGCTACACCTTC.